These T cell receptor beta chains were read from a single sample in a study of OX40 agonist ivuxolimab in advanced cancers. Assay: immunoSEQ multiplex PCR; the TCRdb copy retains only in-frame clones and omits some. The data hold fewer than 50,000 clones, with 70% to 90% observed a single time. The sequencing used CD4+ or CD8+ T cells sorted from blood, collected in a trial of the OX40 agonist ivuxolimab. The origin of the receptors is an adult with an advanced solid tumor such as melanoma, head and neck, liver or kidney cancer. CDR3s include the opening cysteine and the closing phenylalanine or tryptophan. D genes are given only for firm matches. Clone size is not always given. Where it is, it says once, few, many or a class for expanded clones.

CDR3aa: CASSYKTGVNEPQHF
CDR3nt: TGTGCCAGCAGTTACAAGACAGGGGTGAATGAGCCCCAGCATTTT
j_gene: TRBJ1-5
d_gene: TRBD1
abundance: once
v_gene: TRBV6-5

CDR3aa: CASSAGGRNEQFF
CDR3nt: TGTGCCAGCAGCGCAGGGGGCCGCAATGAGCAGTTCTTC
j_gene: TRBJ2-1
d_gene: TRBD1
abundance: -
v_gene: TRBV9

CDR3aa: CASSQLDGTPDSPLHF
CDR3nt: TGCGCCAGCAGCCAATTGGATGGGACACCTGATTCACCCCTCCACTTT
j_gene: TRBJ1-6
d_gene: -
abundance: -
v_gene: TRBV4-1

CDR3aa: CAISLSGTQNSYEQYF
CDR3nt: TGTGCCATCAGTTTATCCGGGACACAGAACTCCTACGAGCAGTACTTC
j_gene: TRBJ2-7
d_gene: -
abundance: -
v_gene: TRBV10-3

CDR3aa: CASSLMSGSSYEQYF
CDR3nt: TGTGCCAGCAGCTTAATGAGCGGGTCCTCCTACGAGCAGTACTTC
j_gene: TRBJ2-7
d_gene: -
abundance: -
v_gene: TRBV7-2

CDR3aa: CASQTGYDQETQYF
CDR3nt: TGCGCCAGCCAGACAGGGTACGACCAAGAGACCCAGTACTTC
j_gene: TRBJ2-5
d_gene: TRBD1
abundance: -
v_gene: TRBV5-1

CDR3aa: CASSTRQYEQYF
CDR3nt: TGTGCCAGCAGCACCCGACAGTATGAGCAGTACTTC
j_gene: TRBJ2-7
d_gene: -
abundance: -
v_gene: TRBV7-9

CDR3aa: CASSLYDSREAQYF
CDR3nt: TGCGCCAGCAGCTTGTACGACTCCCGGGAGGCCCAGTACTTC
j_gene: TRBJ2-5
d_gene: TRBD2
abundance: -
v_gene: TRBV5-1

CDR3aa: CASNPGGYGYTF
CDR3nt: TGTGCCAGCAACCCGGGGGGGTATGGCTACACCTTC
j_gene: TRBJ1-2
d_gene: -
abundance: -
v_gene: TRBV7-9

CDR3aa: CASSFVAGTDTQYF
CDR3nt: TGTGCCAGCAGTTTCGTAGCGGGCACAGATACGCAGTATTTT
j_gene: TRBJ2-3
d_gene: -
abundance: few
v_gene: TRBV28

CDR3aa: CASRRGAHEQYF
CDR3nt: TGTGCCAGCAGACGGGGGGCCCACGAGCAGTACTTC
j_gene: TRBJ2-7
d_gene: -
abundance: once
v_gene: TRBV11-2

CDR3aa: CASSLGTGRVNEQFF
CDR3nt: TGTGCCAGCAGTTTAGGGACAGGGCGGGTCAATGAGCAGTTCTTC
j_gene: TRBJ2-1
d_gene: TRBD1
abundance: -
v_gene: TRBV27

CDR3aa: CATSRGQGHGSPLHF
CDR3nt: TGTGCCACCAGCAGAGGACAGGGACACGGTTCACCCCTCCACTTT
j_gene: TRBJ1-6
d_gene: TRBD1
abundance: once
v_gene: TRBV15

CDR3aa: CASSLPDAQGAGGNTIYF
CDR3nt: TGTGCCAGCAGCTTACCGGACGCGCAGGGGGCAGGAGGTAACACCATATATTTT
j_gene: TRBJ1-3
d_gene: TRBD1
abundance: -
v_gene: TRBV7-9

CDR3aa: CASRLTSVGVTEAFF
CDR3nt: TGTGCCAGCAGACTCACCTCGGTTGGGGTAACTGAAGCTTTCTTT
j_gene: TRBJ1-1
d_gene: -
abundance: -
v_gene: TRBV28

CDR3aa: CASQGRGRAWNEQFF
CDR3nt: TGTGCTAGCCAGGGGAGGGGGAGGGCATGGAATGAGCAGTTCTTC
j_gene: TRBJ2-1
d_gene: -
abundance: -
v_gene: TRBV27

CDR3aa: CASSLAGESYNEQFF
CDR3nt: TGCGCCAGCAGCTTAGCGGGGGAGTCCTACAATGAGCAGTTCTTC
j_gene: TRBJ2-1
d_gene: TRBD2
abundance: -
v_gene: TRBV5-1

CDR3aa: CASTSRTANTEAFF
CDR3nt: TGTGCCAGTACTTCGCGGACAGCGAACACTGAAGCTTTCTTT
j_gene: TRBJ1-1
d_gene: -
abundance: -
v_gene: TRBV19

CDR3aa: CASSLEGGNEQFF
CDR3nt: TGTGCCAGCAGCTTAGAGGGGGGGAATGAGCAGTTCTTC
j_gene: TRBJ2-1
d_gene: -
abundance: -
v_gene: TRBV7-9

CDR3aa: CASSQDNRQGGIYEQYF
CDR3nt: TGTGCCAGCAGCCAAGATAATCGACAGGGGGGGATCTACGAGCAGTACTTC
j_gene: TRBJ2-7
d_gene: TRBD1
abundance: -
v_gene: TRBV4-2

CDR3aa: CASSSFGLERNEQYF
CDR3nt: TGTGCCAGCAGCAGCTTTGGACTAGAGCGGAACGAGCAGTACTTC
j_gene: TRBJ2-7
d_gene: TRBD2
abundance: few
v_gene: TRBV5-4

CDR3aa: CASSPGTGAYEQYF
CDR3nt: TGCGCCAGCAGCCCCGGGACAGGAGCCTACGAGCAGTACTTC
j_gene: TRBJ2-7
d_gene: TRBD1
abundance: -
v_gene: TRBV5-1

CDR3aa: CASSQDRSYEQYF
CDR3nt: TGTGCCAGCAGCCAGGACAGGAGTTACGAGCAGTACTTC
j_gene: TRBJ2-7
d_gene: TRBD1
abundance: -
v_gene: TRBV6-5

CDR3aa: CASSLQTSGRTDTQYF
CDR3nt: TGTGCCAGCAGCCTTCAGACTAGCGGGAGGACAGATACGCAGTATTTT
j_gene: TRBJ2-3
d_gene: TRBD2
abundance: -
v_gene: TRBV7-9

CDR3aa: CVSSDLGDGQPQHF
CDR3nt: TGTGTCAGCAGTGATCTCGGGGATGGACAGCCCCAGCATTTT
j_gene: TRBJ1-5
d_gene: -
abundance: -
v_gene: TRBV25-1

CDR3aa: CASSGSGGASYEQYF
CDR3nt: TGTGCCAGCAGTGGTAGCGGGGGGGCCTCCTACGAGCAGTACTTC
j_gene: TRBJ2-7
d_gene: TRBD2
abundance: -
v_gene: TRBV27

CDR3aa: CASSPPAVSPQHF
CDR3nt: TGTGCCAGCAGTCCCCCGGCAGTTTCGCCCCAGCATTTT
j_gene: TRBJ1-5
d_gene: -
abundance: -
v_gene: TRBV28

CDR3aa: CASSLGGGTGSYNEQFF
CDR3nt: TGTGCCAGCAGCCTAGGGGGTGGGACAGGGAGCTACAATGAGCAGTTCTTC
j_gene: TRBJ2-1
d_gene: TRBD1
abundance: -
v_gene: TRBV7-8

CDR3aa: CASSFNDRGYGTEAFF
CDR3nt: TGCGCCAGCAGCTTCAATGACAGGGGGTATGGGACTGAAGCTTTCTTT
j_gene: TRBJ1-1
d_gene: TRBD1
abundance: medium-sized
v_gene: TRBV5-1

CDR3aa: CASSLLGANTEAFF
CDR3nt: TGTGCCAGCAGTTTACTCGGGGCGAACACTGAAGCTTTCTTT
j_gene: TRBJ1-1
d_gene: -
abundance: -
v_gene: TRBV27

CDR3aa: CASSGSGPTDTQYF
CDR3nt: TGCGCCAGCAGCGGAAGCGGGCCCACAGATACGCAGTATTTT
j_gene: TRBJ2-3
d_gene: -
abundance: once
v_gene: TRBV5-1

CDR3aa: CASSFREETQYF
CDR3nt: TGCGCCAGCAGCTTCCGGGAAGAGACCCAGTACTTC
j_gene: TRBJ2-5
d_gene: -
abundance: -
v_gene: TRBV5-1

CDR3aa: CASSYSGQGPHEQYF
CDR3nt: TGCGCCAGCAGCTATTCGGGACAGGGTCCCCACGAGCAGTACTTC
j_gene: TRBJ2-7
d_gene: TRBD1
abundance: -
v_gene: TRBV5-1

CDR3aa: CASSLEAETAYEQYF
CDR3nt: TGCGCCAGCAGCCTCGAAGCGGAGACGGCTTACGAGCAGTACTTC
j_gene: TRBJ2-7
d_gene: -
abundance: -
v_gene: TRBV4-1

CDR3aa: CASSYSLKEDSPLHF
CDR3nt: TGTGCCAGCAGTTACTCTTTAAAGGAAGATTCACCCCTCCACTTT
j_gene: TRBJ1-6
d_gene: -
abundance: once
v_gene: TRBV6-5

CDR3aa: CASSRQGNQPQHF
CDR3nt: TGCGCCAGCAGCCGACAGGGAAATCAGCCCCAGCATTTT
j_gene: TRBJ1-5
d_gene: TRBD1
abundance: -
v_gene: TRBV5-1

CDR3aa: CATIQGTGGPGELFF
CDR3nt: TGTGCCACTATCCAGGGGACAGGGGGCCCCGGGGAGCTGTTTTTT
j_gene: TRBJ2-2
d_gene: TRBD1
abundance: -
v_gene: TRBV19

CDR3aa: CASGSDQGSNEKLFF
CDR3nt: TGTGCTAGTGGTTCCGACCAGGGGAGTAATGAAAAACTGTTTTTT
j_gene: TRBJ1-4
d_gene: -
abundance: -
v_gene: TRBV12-5

CDR3aa: CATSNRGPPYNEQFF
CDR3nt: TGTGCCACCAGCAACAGGGGACCCCCTTACAATGAGCAGTTCTTC
j_gene: TRBJ2-1
d_gene: TRBD1
abundance: -
v_gene: TRBV15

CDR3aa: CASSMGLAGTGELFF
CDR3nt: TGTGCCAGCAGCATGGGACTAGCGGGCACCGGGGAGCTGTTTTTT
j_gene: TRBJ2-2
d_gene: TRBD2
abundance: once
v_gene: TRBV7-9

CDR3aa: CASSFEQRSEQFF
CDR3nt: TGTGCCAGCAGCTTCGAGCAACGCAGTGAGCAGTTCTTC
j_gene: TRBJ2-1
d_gene: -
abundance: -
v_gene: TRBV11-3

CDR3aa: CASSSPTGYEQYF
CDR3nt: TGTGCCAGCAGCTCTCCGACAGGCTACGAGCAGTACTTC
j_gene: TRBJ2-7
d_gene: -
abundance: once
v_gene: TRBV7-9

CDR3aa: CASASWDRVDYGYTF
CDR3nt: TGTGCCAGCGCCTCTTGGGACAGGGTAGACTATGGCTACACCTTC
j_gene: TRBJ1-2
d_gene: TRBD1
abundance: once
v_gene: TRBV19

CDR3aa: CASSMDREGAYNEQFF
CDR3nt: TGTGCCAGTAGTATGGACAGGGAGGGGGCCTACAATGAGCAGTTCTTC
j_gene: TRBJ2-1
d_gene: -
abundance: -
v_gene: TRBV19

CDR3aa: CASSSGSPRATQYF
CDR3nt: TGTGCCAGCAGCTCGGGCTCACCCAGGGCTACGCAGTATTTT
j_gene: TRBJ2-3
d_gene: -
abundance: -
v_gene: TRBV27

CDR3aa: CASSLGDPNQPQHF
CDR3nt: TGTGCCAGCAGCTTAGGGGATCCAAATCAGCCCCAGCATTTT
j_gene: TRBJ1-5
d_gene: -
abundance: -
v_gene: TRBV7-9

CDR3aa: CASSPLGQTYEQYF
CDR3nt: TGCGCCAGCAGCCCACTGGGACAGACCTACGAGCAGTACTTC
j_gene: TRBJ2-7
d_gene: TRBD1
abundance: -
v_gene: TRBV4-1

CDR3aa: CASSQERWGNYNEQFF
CDR3nt: TGTGCCAGCAGCCAAGAAAGGTGGGGGAACTACAATGAGCAGTTCTTC
j_gene: TRBJ2-1
d_gene: -
abundance: -
v_gene: TRBV4-2

CDR3aa: CASSLSVAGGNTEAFF
CDR3nt: TGTGCCAGCAGTTTATCGGTGGCAGGGGGGAACACTGAAGCTTTCTTT
j_gene: TRBJ1-1
d_gene: TRBD1
abundance: -
v_gene: TRBV27

CDR3aa: CASRRDDGNTIYF
CDR3nt: TGTGCCAGCAGGAGGGATGACGGAAACACCATATATTTT
j_gene: TRBJ1-3
d_gene: -
abundance: -
v_gene: TRBV2

CDR3aa: CASSSGLAMNEQFF
CDR3nt: TGTGCCAGCAGTTCGGGACTAGCGATGAATGAGCAGTTCTTC
j_gene: TRBJ2-1
d_gene: TRBD2
abundance: -
v_gene: TRBV27